These 27 T cell receptor beta chains originate from one sample sequenced in a study of CD8+ T cells in alopecia areata. RNA was extracted and reverse transcribed into cDNA as the sequencing template. Method: immunoSEQ multiplex PCR; TCRdb's copy keeps in-frame clones and lacks some. The data show around 300,000 clones, with none appearing a single time. Using CD4, CD8alpha, NKG2D, NKG2ACE and other markers, pooled cutaneous lymph node cells were sorted. The sequenced sample was CD4+ T cells sorted from a lymph node. These receptor sequences come from a C3H/HeJ mouse with alopecia areata. Mouse MHC haplotype: H2-k.

Points on this clone: Any gene name here is a mouse gene name. The sequence runs out 4 residues before the end of the CDR3; the remainder is reconstructed from the germline J gene. This same CDR3 is encoded by further DNA sequences in the sample. The V gene is TRBV13-2, the J gene TRBJ1-2; 8 bases are a match to TRBD1. The CDR3 runs 14 residues. J lost 2 bases, V lost 5 bases, and 5 bases had no gene match. Per the germline V gene, CDR1 is NNHNN and CDR2 is SYGAGS (reference sequence). Incomplete CDR3 DNA: TGTGCCAGCGGGGACCGGGACAGGAACTCC. This translates into CASGDRDRNS. Given in full, the CDR3 is CASGDRDRNSDYTF.

The sample holds a few counts of this clone. Mouse germline and gene names are used. The CDR3 goes on 4 residues after the read ends, and that part is filled in from the germline J gene. The genes are TRBV13-1 and TRBJ2-2; 9 bases are a match to TRBD2. With 0 bases clipped from V and 3 bases from J, the junction kept 6 bases outside the gene matches. Germline CDR1 reads NSHNY; CDR2 reads SYGAGN. There are 17 residues in the CDR3. CDR3 bases read: TGTGCCAGCAGTGATGCCGACTGGGGGTGGGACACCGGG. Protein product: CASSDADWGWDTG. The complete CDR3 protein is CASSDADWGWDTGQLYF.

A remark on this clone: Genes and germline are mouse. The read terminates 4 residues before the CDR3 end, so the remaining end is supplied by the germline J gene. This rearrangement joins TRBV5 to TRBJ2-7; 9 nucleotides align to TRBD1. This CDR3 has 16 residues. Germline CDR1 LGHNA, CDR2 YNLKQL (reference sequence). V shed 1 base and J 0 bases; nucleotides not matched to a gene: 4. This CDR3 reads CASSQGDRASSYEQYF. CDR3 bases read: TGTGCCAGCAGCCAAGGGGACAGGGCGAGCTCCTAT.

About this clone itself: Gene names are the mouse ones. The read finishes 4 residues shy of the CDR3 end, and the germline J gene is used to complete it. The chain recombines TRBV29 with TRBJ1-2; D uncertain. Germline V lookup: CDR1 MSHET, CDR2 SYDVDS. Trimming left V 2 bases short and J 0 bases short, with 4 bases between. The CDR3 has 13 residues. The CDR3: CASSLPSNSDYTF. CDR3 bases read: TGTGCTAGCAGTTTACCATCAAACTCC.

Concerning this clone itself: Genes and germline are mouse. Coverage ceases 4 residues before the CDR3 finishes, and the germline J gene fills in the end. The sample holds other DNA sequences that translate to the same CDR3. This chain joins TRBV1 and TRBJ2-3; D might be TRBD1 (5 bases). The CDR3 is 15 residues long. V was pared by 3 bases and J by 0 bases, with 10 bases between. Germline loops: CDR1 NSQYPW, CDR2 LRSPGD (reference sequence). The DNA read from the CDR3 is TGCACCTGCAGTGCCGCAGGGTCTAGTGCAGAA. Translating it yields CTCSAAGSSAE. The CDR3 in full is CTCSAAGSSAETLYF.

A word on this clone: Mouse gene names apply. The missing CDR3 end, 4 residues past where the read stops, is filled in from the germline J gene. This CDR3 is also generated by other DNA sequences in the sample. J is TRBJ1-1 and V is TRBV17, with D possibly TRBD1 on 5 matching bases. CDR3 length: 14 residues. The germline V and J ends were trimmed by 1 base and 1 base, with 7 bases remaining between them. Germline V gene sequence: CDR1 MNHDT, CDR2 YYDKIL. CDR3 residues: CASSRGQGNTEVFF. CDR3 DNA (partial): TGTGCTAGCAGTAGAGGGCAGGGAAACACA. The full variable domain, in which reference TRBV17 and TRBJ1-1 provide the parts outside the CDR3, is DTTVKQNPRYKLARVGKPVNLICSQTMNHDTMYWYQKKPNQAPKLLLFYYDKILNREADTFEKFQSSRPNNSFCSLYIGSAGLEYSAMYLCASSRGQGNTEVFFGKGTRLTVV.

As concerns this clone: Gene names follow the mouse nomenclature. The read halts 4 residues ahead of the CDR3 end, with the missing end drawn from the germline J gene. V is TRBV13-1 and J is TRBJ2-3; TRBD1 agrees at 9 bases. Germline lookup yields CDR1 NSHNY and CDR2 SYGAGN. The CDR3 is made up of 15 amino acids. Trimming took 3 bases from V and 1 from J; bases not matched to a gene: 3. Here the CDR3 reads CASSAWTGGAETLYF. The sequenced part of the CDR3 DNA is TGTGCCAGCAGTGCTTGGACAGGGGGTGCAGAA.

This clone was recorded a few times. Gene names refer to mouse genes. This sample also contains other DNA sequences that code for the same CDR3. CDR3 residues: CASSAGTGGNTEVFF. The part of the CDR3 DNA that was read is TGTGCCAGCAGTGCCGGGACAGGGGGCAACACA. This chain links TRBV13-1 with TRBJ1-1; 12 bases line up with TRBD1. The missing CDR3 end, 4 residues past where the read stops, is filled in from the germline J gene. Germline CDR1 is NSHNY and CDR2 is SYGAGN. V shed 3 bases, J shed 2 bases, and the junction held 2 bases outside the gene matches. CDR3 length: 15 residues.

Concerning this clone: Genes and germline are mouse. The sequence runs out 4 residues before the end of the CDR3; the remainder is reconstructed from the germline J gene. This chain connects TRBV12-1 to TRBJ2-1; 8 positions agree with TRBD2. Germline assignment: CDR1 SGHSN and CDR2 HYEKVE. Unmatched junction bases numbered 9, after V lost 1 base and J lost 5 bases. The CDR3 consists of 16 residues. The sequenced CDR3 bases are TGTGCCAGCTCTCTTACTCGGACTGGGAAGAATGCT. This sequence encodes CASSLTRTGKNA. The whole CDR3 is CASSLTRTGKNAEQFF.

The table lists this clone with a few counts. Gene names refer to mouse genes. The read gets to within 4 residues of the CDR3 end, and the germline J gene fills in the rest. The V gene is TRBV13-2, the J gene TRBJ2-1; 14 nucleotides agree with TRBD2. CDR1 is NNHNN, CDR2 SYGAGS, per germline (reference sequence). This CDR3 has 15 amino acids. The CDR3 sequence: CASGDGDWGGAEQFF. Incomplete CDR3 DNA: TGTGCCAGCGGTGATGGGGACTGGGGGGGCGCT.

This clone was counted between two and nine times. Genes and germline come from the mouse. The read halts 4 residues ahead of the CDR3 end, with the missing end drawn from the germline J gene. The gene calls are TRBV29 and TRBJ2-7, with 7 bases matching TRBD1. V was pared by 7 bases and J by 0 bases, with 3 bases of the junction left unmatched. This CDR3 is built from 13 residues. Per germline, CDR1 MSHET and CDR2 SYDVDS. The part of the CDR3 DNA that was read is TGTGCTAGCACCACAGGGGCCTCCTAT. Its protein product is CASTTGASY. The full-length CDR3 reads as CASTTGASYEQYF.

This clone turned up a few times. Mouse names are used for the genes. The read falls 4 residues short of the CDR3 end, and the missing part is taken from the germline J gene. This rearrangement joins TRBV13-3 to TRBJ2-1; no clear D gene. V lost 2 bases to trimming and J lost 1 base, with 7 bases between them. Germline V gene sequence: CDR1 NNHDY, CDR2 SYVADS. The CDR3 runs 14 residues. The sequenced CDR3 bases are TGTGCCAGCAGTGAACACAGAAACTATGCT. Its protein is CASSEHRNYA. The entire CDR3 sequence reads CASSEHRNYAEQFF.

Only a few counts were recorded for this clone. Mouse gene names and germline throughout. The read finishes 4 residues shy of the CDR3 end, and the germline J gene is used to complete it. J is TRBJ2-1 and V is TRBV19; TRBD2 agrees at 9 bases. The trim removed 2 bases at V and 6 bases at J, leaving 3 bases unmatched. CDR3 size: 14 residues. Germline lookup yields CDR1 FNHDT and CDR2 SITEND (reference sequence). CDR3 bases read: TGTGCCAGCAGTATGGGGACTGGGAGTGCT. Translation: CASSMGTGSA. The entire CDR3 protein is CASSMGTGSAEQFF.

This clone was observed a handful of times. Gene names denote mouse genes. The read finishes 4 residues shy of the CDR3 end, and the germline J gene is used to complete it. The genes are TRBV19 and TRBJ2-7, with 12 positions matching TRBD2. Germline V lookup: CDR1 FNHDT, CDR2 SITEND (reference sequence). The CDR3 runs 13 residues. CDR3 DNA, as far as it was read: TGTGCCAGCAACCGGGACTGGGGGGAT. Its translation: CASNRDWGD. Given in full, the CDR3 is CASNRDWGDEQYF. Together with reference TRBV19 and TRBJ2-7, the CDR3 gives the full variable domain: GGIITQTPKFLIGQEGQKLTLKCQQNFNHDTMYWYRQDSGKGLRLIYYSITENDLQKGDLSEGYDASREKKSSFSLTVTSAQKNEMAVFLCASNRDWGDEQYFGPGTRLTVL.

A word on this clone: Gene names refer to mouse genes. The read ends 4 residues before the CDR3 terminus; that terminus is restored from the germline J gene. In the same sample, other DNA sequences code for this CDR3. This sequence joins TRBV19 and TRBJ2-2; no definite D call. CDR3 length equals 13 residues. In germline, CDR1 is FNHDT, CDR2 SITEND (reference sequence). Trimming took 4 bases from V and 0 from J, leaving 4 bases between them. CDR3 loop: CASSPANTGQLYF. Partial CDR3 DNA: TGTGCCAGCAGTCCAGCAAACACCGGG.

This clone was seen ten or more times. Gene names are the mouse ones. The read ends 4 residues shy of where the CDR3 ends; the end is completed using the germline J gene. This sequence joins TRBV1 and TRBJ2-2; tentatively, D is TRBD1 (6 bases). V was trimmed by 2 bases and J by 3 bases, leaving 10 bases between them. The length of the CDR3 is 15 residues. The germline V gene encodes CDR1 NSQYPW and CDR2 LRSPGD (reference sequence). The CDR3 DNA, read in part, is TGCACCTGCAGTGCACAGGGGTGGGACACCGGG. Translated: CTCSAQGWDTG. The full CDR3 protein reads CTCSAQGWDTGQLYF.

With respect to this clone: Each gene name is a mouse one. The read gets to within 4 residues of the CDR3 end, and the germline J gene fills in the rest. The chain couples TRBV13-3 to TRBJ2-7, with a possible D match to TRBD1 (5 bases). This CDR3 spans 13 amino acids. Per the germline V gene, CDR1 is NNHDY and CDR2 is SYVADS. CDR3 sequence: CASRRGEVYEQYF. CDR3 bases read: TGTGCCAGCAGGAGGGGAGAGGTATAT.

In regard to this clone: The genes are named according to mouse. The CDR3 bases that were read are TGTGCCTGGAGTCTACAGGGGAAAAATTCGCCC. It codes for CAWSLQGKNSP. The whole CDR3 region reads CAWSLQGKNSPLYF. The chain is built from TRBV31 and TRBJ1-6; 7 bases map to TRBD1. Read data end 3 residues before the CDR3 end; the end is taken from the germline J gene. TRBJ1-6 is treated as an ORF (open reading frame) with a function not yet certain. Germline lookup yields CDR1 GKSSPN and CDR2 SITVG. The CDR3 has 14 amino acids. J lost 7 bases, V lost 0 bases, and 3 bases had no gene match.

This clone has only a few counts. All gene names here are mouse names. The read ends 4 residues shy of where the CDR3 ends; the end is completed using the germline J gene. This CDR3 is also generated by other DNA sequences in the sample. V usage is TRBV13-1 and J usage is TRBJ2-7; TRBD2 matches at 11 bases. Germline values: CDR1 NSHNY, CDR2 SYGAGN. The length of the CDR3 is 13 residues. The CDR3 loop reads CASRGTGGYEQYF. The sequenced CDR3 bases are TGTGCCAGCAGGGGGACTGGGGGATAT.

In regard to this clone: Mouse gene names apply. The read falls 4 residues short of the CDR3 end, and the missing part is taken from the germline J gene. Other DNA sequences in the same sample also yield this CDR3. V usage is TRBV13-1 and J usage is TRBJ1-2, with 8 bases aligning to TRBD1. The CDR3 is 14 residues long. J lost 0 bases, V lost 3 bases, and 1 base had no gene match. The germline CDR1 and CDR2 sequences are NSHNY and SYGAGN. The CDR3 bases that were read are TGTGCCAGCAGTGGGGACAGGTCAAACTCC. Residues: CASSGDRSNS. The whole CDR3 protein reads CASSGDRSNSDYTF.

As for this clone: Genes here carry mouse names. The sequenced fragment ends 4 residues before the CDR3 boundary, so the rest is inferred from the germline J gene. This chain uses TRBV19 with TRBJ2-2; 11 nucleotides match TRBD2. Germline V CDR1 and CDR2: FNHDT, SITEND (reference sequence). The CDR3 extends over 15 amino acids. The junction had 5 bases not matched to a gene; V was cut back by 6 bases and J by 4 bases. The DNA read from the CDR3 is TGTGCCAGCATCGGGACTGGGGGAGGCACCGGG. Encoded protein: CASIGTGGGTG. The CDR3 as a whole reads CASIGTGGGTGQLYF.

On this clone itself: Mouse gene names and germline throughout. The read ends 4 residues early relative to the CDR3; the germline J gene fills the gap. This rearrangement joins TRBV5 to TRBJ2-3; 12 bases are shared with TRBD2. The junction had 5 bases not matched to a gene; V was cut back by 4 bases and J by 3 bases. The germline gives CDR1 LGHNA, CDR2 YNLKQL (reference sequence). The CDR3 totals 16 residues. The CDR3 reads CASSPGGTGGAETLYF. CDR3 DNA, as far as it was read: TGTGCCAGCAGCCCGGGGGGGACTGGGGGGGCAGAA.

A few counts support this clone. Gene names denote mouse genes. The missing CDR3 end, 4 residues past where the read stops, is filled in from the germline J gene. The V gene is TRBV31, the J gene TRBJ2-3, with 10 bases identical to TRBD1. The CDR3 is 14 amino acids. Germline V lookup: CDR1 GKSSPN, CDR2 SITVG. The CDR3 DNA, read in part, is TGTGCCTGGAGCGGGACAGGGGTGGGAGAA. Translated: CAWSGTGVGE. The entire CDR3 protein reads CAWSGTGVGETLYF.

This clone was seen only a few times. Each gene name is a mouse one. From the germline J gene comes the end of the CDR3, since the read stops 4 residues before it. The genes are TRBV5 and TRBJ2-7; tentatively, D is TRBD2 (6 bases). The length of the CDR3 is 15 residues. Looked up from germline, CDR1 is LGHNA and CDR2 is YNLKQL (reference sequence). V was cut by 0 bases and J by 3 bases, with 12 bases left in between. The sequenced part of the CDR3 DNA is TGTGCCAGCAGCCAAGATTCCCGGGGGGACTAT. This translates into CASSQDSRGDY. The entire CDR3 protein is CASSQDSRGDYEQYF.

This clone was seen ten or more times. A read error is possible here, since a much larger clone lies one base away. Gene names are the mouse ones. Other DNA sequences of this sample code for an identical CDR3. The covered CDR3 bases are TGTGCCAGCAGTGACAGGTCAAACTCC. Translation gives CASSDRSNS. The entire CDR3 protein is CASSDRSNSDYTF. The chain joins TRBV13-1 to TRBJ1-2; D unresolved. The read stops 4 residues short of the end of the CDR3; the missing end is completed from the germline J gene. This CDR3 comprises 13 residues. Trimming took off 2 bases at V and 0 bases at J, with 5 bases between the two ends. CDR1 is NSHNY, CDR2 SYGAGN, per germline.

This clone was recorded a few times. Each gene name is a mouse one. The read gets to within 4 residues of the CDR3 end, and the germline J gene fills in the rest. The chain is built from TRBV17 and TRBJ2-5; 7 bases match TRBD2. The CDR3 loop spans 14 amino acids. The germline V gene has CDR1 MNHDT and CDR2 YYDKIL. The CDR3 sequence is CASSRILGEDTQYF. The part of the CDR3 DNA that was read is TGTGCTAGCAGTAGGATCCTGGGGGAAGAC.

This clone was counted a few times. Gene labels here are mouse ones. The CDR3 extends 4 residues past the end of the read, so its final part is completed from the germline J gene. V gene TRBV31 combines with J gene TRBJ2-5; the D gene is possibly TRBD1 (6 bases). V was pared by 3 bases and J by 2 bases, with 9 bases between. The CDR3 is 13 amino acids. Germline assignment: CDR1 GKSSPN and CDR2 SITVG. Partial CDR3 DNA: TGTGCCTGGAGACGGGACATCCAAGAC. It encodes CAWRRDIQD. The CDR3 in full is CAWRRDIQDTQYF.